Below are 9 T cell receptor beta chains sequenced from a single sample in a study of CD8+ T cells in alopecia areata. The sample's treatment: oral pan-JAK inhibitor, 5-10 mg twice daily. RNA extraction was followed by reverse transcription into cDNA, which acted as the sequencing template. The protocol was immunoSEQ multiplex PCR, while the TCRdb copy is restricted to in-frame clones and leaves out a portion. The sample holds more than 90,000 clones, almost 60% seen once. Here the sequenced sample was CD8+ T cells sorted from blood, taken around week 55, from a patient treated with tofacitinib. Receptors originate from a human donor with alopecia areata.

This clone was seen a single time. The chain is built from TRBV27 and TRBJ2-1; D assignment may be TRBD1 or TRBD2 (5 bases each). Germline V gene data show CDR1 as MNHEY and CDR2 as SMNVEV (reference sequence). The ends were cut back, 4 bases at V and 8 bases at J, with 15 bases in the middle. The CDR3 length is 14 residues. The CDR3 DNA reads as TGTGCCAGCAGTTCGCAGGGAGCATGGGATGAGCAGTTCTTC. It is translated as CASSSQGAWDEQFF.

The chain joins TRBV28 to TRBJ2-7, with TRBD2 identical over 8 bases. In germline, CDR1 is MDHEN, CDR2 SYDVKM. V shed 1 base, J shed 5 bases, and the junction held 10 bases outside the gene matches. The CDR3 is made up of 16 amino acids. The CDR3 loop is CASSLSGTSFRNEQYF. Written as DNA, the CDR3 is TGTGCCAGCAGTTTATCCGGGACTAGTTTCCGTAACGAGCAGTACTTC.

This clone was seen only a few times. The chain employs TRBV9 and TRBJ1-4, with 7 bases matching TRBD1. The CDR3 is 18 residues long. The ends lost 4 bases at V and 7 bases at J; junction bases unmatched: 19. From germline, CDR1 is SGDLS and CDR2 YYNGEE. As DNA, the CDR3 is TGTGCCAGCAGCCAGACTTATCTCAGACAGGGAGTATCTGAAAAACTGTTTTTT. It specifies CASSQTYLRQGVSEKLFF.

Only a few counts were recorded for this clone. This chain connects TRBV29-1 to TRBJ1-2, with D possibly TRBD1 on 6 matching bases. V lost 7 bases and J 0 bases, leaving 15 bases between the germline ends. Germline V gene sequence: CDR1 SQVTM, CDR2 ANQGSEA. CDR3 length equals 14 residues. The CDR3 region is CSADTGLANYGYTF. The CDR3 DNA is TGCAGCGCTGATACAGGGTTGGCTAACTATGGCTACACCTTC.

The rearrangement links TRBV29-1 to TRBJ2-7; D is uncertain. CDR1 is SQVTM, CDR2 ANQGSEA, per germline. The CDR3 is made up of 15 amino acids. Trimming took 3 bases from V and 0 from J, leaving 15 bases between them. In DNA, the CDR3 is TGCAGCGTTGAGTTGGCAGCCTCGAGCTCCTACGAGCAGTACTTC. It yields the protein CSVELAASSSYEQYF.

The DNA for the CDR3 is TGTGCCAGCAGCGTAGCCTCACAAGTGATAGGGGACTCTAACTATGGCTACACCTTC. Its translation is CASSVASQVIGDSNYGYTF. The gene calls are TRBV9 and TRBJ1-2; TRBD1 might be the D (5 bases). Germline CDR1 and CDR2: SGDLS and YYNGEE. There are 19 residues in the CDR3. V lost 0 bases, J lost 0 bases, and 21 bases lay in between. Complete variable domain (other parts from reference TRBV9 and TRBJ1-2): DSGVTQTPKHLITATGQRVTLRCSPRSGDLSVYWYQQSLDQGLQFLIQYYNGEERAKGNILERFSAQQFPDLHSELNLSSLELGDSALYFCASSVASQVIGDSNYGYTFGSGTRLTVV.

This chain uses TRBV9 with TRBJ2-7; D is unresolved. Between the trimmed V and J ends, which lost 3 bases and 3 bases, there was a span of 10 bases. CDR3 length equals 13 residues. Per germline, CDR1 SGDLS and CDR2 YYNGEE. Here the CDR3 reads CASSAERNYEQYF. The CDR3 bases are TGTGCCAGCAGCGCGGAACGGAACTACGAGCAGTACTTC.

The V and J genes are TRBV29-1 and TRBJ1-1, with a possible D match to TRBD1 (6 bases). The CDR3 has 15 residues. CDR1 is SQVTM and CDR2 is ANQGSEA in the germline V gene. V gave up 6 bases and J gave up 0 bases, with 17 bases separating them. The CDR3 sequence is CSVPGGRGMNTEAFF. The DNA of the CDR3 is TGCAGCGTCCCCGGGGGCCGGGGGATGAACACTGAAGCTTTCTTT.

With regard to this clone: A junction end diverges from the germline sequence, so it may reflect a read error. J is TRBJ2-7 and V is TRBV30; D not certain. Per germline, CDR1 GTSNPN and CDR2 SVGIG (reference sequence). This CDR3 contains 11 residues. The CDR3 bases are TGTGTCTGGAGTGGCACCTACGAGCAGTACTTC. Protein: CVWSGTYEQYF.